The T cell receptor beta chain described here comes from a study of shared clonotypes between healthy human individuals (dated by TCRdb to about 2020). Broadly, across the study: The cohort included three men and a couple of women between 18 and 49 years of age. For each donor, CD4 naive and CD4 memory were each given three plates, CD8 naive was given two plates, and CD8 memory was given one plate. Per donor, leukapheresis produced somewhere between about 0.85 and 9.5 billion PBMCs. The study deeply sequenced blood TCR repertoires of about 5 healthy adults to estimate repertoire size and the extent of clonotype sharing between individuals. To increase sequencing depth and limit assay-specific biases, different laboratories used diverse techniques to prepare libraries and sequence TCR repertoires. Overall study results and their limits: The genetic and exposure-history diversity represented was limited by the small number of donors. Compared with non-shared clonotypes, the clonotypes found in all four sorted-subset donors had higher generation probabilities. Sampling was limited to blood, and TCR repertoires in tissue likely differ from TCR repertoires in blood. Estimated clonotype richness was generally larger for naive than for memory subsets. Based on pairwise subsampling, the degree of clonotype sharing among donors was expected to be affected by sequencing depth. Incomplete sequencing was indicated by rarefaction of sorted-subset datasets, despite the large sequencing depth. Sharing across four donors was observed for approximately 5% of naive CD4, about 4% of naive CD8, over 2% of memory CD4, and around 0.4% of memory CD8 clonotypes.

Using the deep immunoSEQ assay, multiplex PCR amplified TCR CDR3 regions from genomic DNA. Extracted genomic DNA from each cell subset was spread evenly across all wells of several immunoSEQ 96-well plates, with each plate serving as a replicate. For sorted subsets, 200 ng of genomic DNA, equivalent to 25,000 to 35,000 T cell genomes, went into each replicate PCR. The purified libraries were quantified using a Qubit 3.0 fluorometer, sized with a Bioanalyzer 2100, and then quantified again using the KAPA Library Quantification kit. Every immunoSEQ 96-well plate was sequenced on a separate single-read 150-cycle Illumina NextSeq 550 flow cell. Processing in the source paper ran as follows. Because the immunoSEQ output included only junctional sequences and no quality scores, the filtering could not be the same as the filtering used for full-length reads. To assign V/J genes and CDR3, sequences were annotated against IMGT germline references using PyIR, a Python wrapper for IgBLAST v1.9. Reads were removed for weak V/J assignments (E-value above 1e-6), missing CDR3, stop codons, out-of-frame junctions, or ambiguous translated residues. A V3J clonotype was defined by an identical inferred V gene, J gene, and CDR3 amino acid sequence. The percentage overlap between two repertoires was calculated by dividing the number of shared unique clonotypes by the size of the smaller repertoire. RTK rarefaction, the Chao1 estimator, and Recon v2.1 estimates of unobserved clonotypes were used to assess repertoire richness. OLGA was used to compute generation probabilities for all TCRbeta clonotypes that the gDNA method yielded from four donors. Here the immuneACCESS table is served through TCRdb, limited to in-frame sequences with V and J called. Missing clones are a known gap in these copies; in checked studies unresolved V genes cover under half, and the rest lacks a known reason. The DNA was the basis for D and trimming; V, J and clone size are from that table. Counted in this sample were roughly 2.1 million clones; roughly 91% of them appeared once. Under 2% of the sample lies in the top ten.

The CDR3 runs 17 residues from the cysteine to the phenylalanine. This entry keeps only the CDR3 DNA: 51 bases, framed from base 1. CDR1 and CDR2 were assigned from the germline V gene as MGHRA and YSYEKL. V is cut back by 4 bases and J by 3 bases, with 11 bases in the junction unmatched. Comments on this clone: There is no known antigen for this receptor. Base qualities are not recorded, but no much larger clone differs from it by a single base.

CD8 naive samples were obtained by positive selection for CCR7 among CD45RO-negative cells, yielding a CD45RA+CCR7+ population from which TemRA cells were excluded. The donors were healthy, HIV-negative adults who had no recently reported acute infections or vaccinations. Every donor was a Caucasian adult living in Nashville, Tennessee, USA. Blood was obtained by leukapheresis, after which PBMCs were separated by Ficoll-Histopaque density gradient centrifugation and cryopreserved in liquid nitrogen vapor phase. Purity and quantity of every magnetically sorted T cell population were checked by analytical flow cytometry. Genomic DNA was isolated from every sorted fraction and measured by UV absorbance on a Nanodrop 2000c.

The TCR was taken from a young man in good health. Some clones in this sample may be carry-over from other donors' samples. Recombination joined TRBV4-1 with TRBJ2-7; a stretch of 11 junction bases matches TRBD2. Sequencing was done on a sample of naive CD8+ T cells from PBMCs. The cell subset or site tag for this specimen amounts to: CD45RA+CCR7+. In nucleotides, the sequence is TGCGCCAGCAGCCCCTGGCCTAGCGGGGGGACTCTCTACGAGCAGTACTTC. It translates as CASSPWPSGGTLYEQYF.